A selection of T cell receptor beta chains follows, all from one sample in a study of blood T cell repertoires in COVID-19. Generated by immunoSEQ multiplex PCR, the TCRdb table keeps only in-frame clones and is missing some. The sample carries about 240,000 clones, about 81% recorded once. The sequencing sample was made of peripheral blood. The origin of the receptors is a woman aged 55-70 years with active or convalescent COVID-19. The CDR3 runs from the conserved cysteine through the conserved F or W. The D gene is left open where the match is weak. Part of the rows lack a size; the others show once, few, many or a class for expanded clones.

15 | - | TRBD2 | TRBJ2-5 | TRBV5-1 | TGCGCCAGCACGTTACTAGCGGGGTTCCAAGAGACCCAGTACTTC | CASTLLAGFQETQYF
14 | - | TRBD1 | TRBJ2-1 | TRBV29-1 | TGCAGCGTTCAGGACAGGGGGACCTACAATGAGCAGTTCTTC | CSVQDRGTYNEQFF
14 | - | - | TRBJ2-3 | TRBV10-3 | TGTGCCATCACCAGGGACATTGAAACAGATACGCAGTATTTT | CAITRDIETDTQYF
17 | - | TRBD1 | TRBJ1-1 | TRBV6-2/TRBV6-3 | TGTGCCAGCAGTCATGGGGGGACAGGGGGCGCGTATACTGAAGCTTTCTTT | CASSHGGTGGAYTEAFF
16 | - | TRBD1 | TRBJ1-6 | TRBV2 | TGTGCCAGCGCGACCCGGGACAGGGGACCAAATTCACCCCTCCACTTT | CASATRDRGPNSPLHF
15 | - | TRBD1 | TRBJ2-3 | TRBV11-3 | TGTGCCAGCAGCCTCGGAACAGGGGCAAGAGATACGCAGTATTTT | CASSLGTGARDTQYF
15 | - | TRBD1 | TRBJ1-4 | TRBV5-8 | TGTGCCAGCAGCTTGCTCGGGACAGGTCTCCTTAGGCTGTTTTTT | CASSLLGTGLLRLFF
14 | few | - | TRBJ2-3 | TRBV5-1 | TGCGCCAGTTACCGGGACAAACACACAGATACGCAGTATTTT | CASYRDKHTDTQYF
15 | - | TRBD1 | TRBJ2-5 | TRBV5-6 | TGTGCCAGCAGCCAGCCACAGGGGGTTGAGGAGACCCAGTACTTC | CASSQPQGVEETQYF
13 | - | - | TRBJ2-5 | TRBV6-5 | TGTGCCACCAGCCCGGACTTCCAAGAGACCCAGTACTTC | CATSPDFQETQYF
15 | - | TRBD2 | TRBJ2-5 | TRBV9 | TGTGCCAGCAGCGTAAGGCGGGGGGGCCGGGTGACCCAGTACTTC | CASSVRRGGRVTQYF
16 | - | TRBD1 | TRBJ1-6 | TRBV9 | TGTGCCAGCAGCTCTCCCGGGACAGGGGGCGGATCACCCCTCCACTTT | CASSSPGTGGGSPLHF
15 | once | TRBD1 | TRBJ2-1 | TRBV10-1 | TGCGCCAGCAGGGCGGGACAGGGAGGCTACAATGAGCAGTTCTTC | CASRAGQGGYNEQFF
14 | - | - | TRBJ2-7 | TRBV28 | TGTGCCAGCAAGACGGCGGGGCAAACCTACGAGCAGTACTTC | CASKTAGQTYEQYF
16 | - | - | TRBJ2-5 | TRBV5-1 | TGCGCCACCCCTCACCGGGACGCAGGGGACCAAGAGACCCAGTACTTC | CATPHRDAGDQETQYF
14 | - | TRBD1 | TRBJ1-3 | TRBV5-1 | TGCGCCAGCAGCCGCGGGACAGAAGGAAACACCATATATTTT | CASSRGTEGNTIYF
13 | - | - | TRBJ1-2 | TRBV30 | TGTGCCTGGAGCCCAGGGTCCCAAGGTGGCTACACCTTC | CAWSPGSQGGYTF
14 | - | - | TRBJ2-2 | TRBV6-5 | TGTGCCAGCACCGAGGGGGCGAACACCGGGGAGCTGTTTTTT | CASTEGANTGELFF
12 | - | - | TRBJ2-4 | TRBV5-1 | TGCGCCAGCAGCTTGCAGGGTGACATTCAGTACTTC | CASSLQGDIQYF
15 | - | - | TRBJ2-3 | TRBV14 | TGTGCCAGCAGCCAAGGGCAGGGTATATGGGATACGCAGTATTTT | CASSQGQGIWDTQYF
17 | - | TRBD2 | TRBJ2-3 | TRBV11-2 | TGTGCCAGCAGCTTAAGGGGACTAGCGGGGAGCACAGATACGCAGTATTTT | CASSLRGLAGSTDTQYF
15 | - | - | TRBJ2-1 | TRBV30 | TGTGCCTGGAGTTCGGGTCCAGGGGTCTACAATGAGCAGTTCTTC | CAWSSGPGVYNEQFF
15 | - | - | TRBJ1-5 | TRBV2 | TGTGCCAGCAGCCAAGCGGGGAACCGCAATCAGCCCCAGCATTTT | CASSQAGNRNQPQHF
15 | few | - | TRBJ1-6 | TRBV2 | TGTGCCAGCAGCCCCGGGAGTTACTTTGATTCACCCCTCCACTTT | CASSPGSYFDSPLHF
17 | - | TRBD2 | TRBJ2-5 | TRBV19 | TGTGCCAGTAAAGGGACTAGCGGGGGAGGAGTTCAAGAGACCCAGTACTTC | CASKGTSGGGVQETQYF
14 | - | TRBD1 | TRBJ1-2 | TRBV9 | TGTGCCAGCAGCGCTTACAGGGGGGCCTATGGCTACACCTTC | CASSAYRGAYGYTF
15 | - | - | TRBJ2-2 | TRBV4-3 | TGCGCCAGCAGCCAAAGTTTAACTAGGACCGGGGAGCTGTTTTTT | CASSQSLTRTGELFF
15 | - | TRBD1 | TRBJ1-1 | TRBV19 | TGTGCCAGTAGTAGCGACGGGACAGTGAACACTGAAGCTTTCTTT | CASSSDGTVNTEAFF
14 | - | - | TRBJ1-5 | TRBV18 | TGTGCCAGCTCACAAGGAAGGGGGAAGCAGCCCCAGCATTTT | CASSQGRGKQPQHF
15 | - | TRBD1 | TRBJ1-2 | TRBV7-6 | TGTGCCAGCAGCTTAGTCCCGGGACAGCACTATGGCTACACCTTC | CASSLVPGQHYGYTF
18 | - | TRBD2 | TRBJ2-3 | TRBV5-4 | TGTGCCAGCAGCTCCGGACTAGCGGGGACCGCTAGCACAGATACGCAGTATTTT | CASSSGLAGTASTDTQYF
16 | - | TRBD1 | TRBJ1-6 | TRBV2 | TGTGCCAGCAGTCCTTCAGGGGGCGCCTATAATTCACCCCTCCACTTT | CASSPSGGAYNSPLHF
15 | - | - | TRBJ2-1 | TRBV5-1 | TGCGCCAGCAGCTCAAGGGGCGATCTTAACAATGAGCAGTTCTTC | CASSSRGDLNNEQFF
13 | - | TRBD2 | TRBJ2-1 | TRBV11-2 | TGTGCCAGCAGCTTAGATCTGGGAGGGGAGCAGTTCTTC | CASSLDLGGEQFF
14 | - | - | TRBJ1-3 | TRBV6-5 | TGTGCCAGCAGAAAGGGGTTCTCTGGAAACACCATATATTTT | CASRKGFSGNTIYF
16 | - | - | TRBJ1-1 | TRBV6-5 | TGTGCCAGCAGTTACTCGTACGGGGTTTCGAACACTGAAGCTTTCTTT | CASSYSYGVSNTEAFF
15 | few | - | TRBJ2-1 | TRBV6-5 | TGTGCCAGCAGGTCCCCCCTCAGCTCCTACAATGAGCAGTTCTTC | CASRSPLSSYNEQFF
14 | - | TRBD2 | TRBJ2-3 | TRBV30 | TGTGCCTGGAGTGTAGGCGGGGGGGCAGATACGCAGTATTTT | CAWSVGGGADTQYF
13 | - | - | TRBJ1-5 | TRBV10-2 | TGCGCCAGCAGTGAGTTGAGGGTCGGAGCCCAGCATTTT | CASSELRVGAQHF
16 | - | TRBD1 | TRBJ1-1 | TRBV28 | TGTGCCAGCAGTATCGGGGGACAGGGGATGAACACTGAAGCTTTCTTT | CASSIGGQGMNTEAFF
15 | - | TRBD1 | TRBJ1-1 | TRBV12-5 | TGTGCTAGTGGTCCACAGGGGGCGAAGAACACTGAAGCTTTCTTT | CASGPQGAKNTEAFF
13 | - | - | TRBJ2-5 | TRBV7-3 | TGTGCCAGCAGCCAGGGGTCTCAAGAGACCCAGTACTTC | CASSQGSQETQYF
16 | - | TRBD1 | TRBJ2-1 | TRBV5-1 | TGCGCCAGCCGTGAGGCCGGGACAGGGCTTCGCAATGAGCAGTTCTTC | CASREAGTGLRNEQFF
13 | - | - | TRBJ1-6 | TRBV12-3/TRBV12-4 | TGTGCCAGCAGTCCCCCCGGGGGTTCACCCCTCCACTTT | CASSPPGGSPLHF
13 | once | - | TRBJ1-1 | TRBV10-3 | TGTGCCATTAATGGGGGGTCGGGGGCTGAAGCTTTCTTT | CAINGGSGAEAFF
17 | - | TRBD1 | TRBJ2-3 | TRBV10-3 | TGTGCCATCAGTGGACCGATAGGGACAGGGGCCACAGATACGCAGTATTTT | CAISGPIGTGATDTQYF
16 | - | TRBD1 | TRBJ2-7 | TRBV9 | TGTGCCAGCACGCCCCCCCCGGGACAGGGCTCCTACGAGCAGTACTTC | CASTPPPGQGSYEQYF